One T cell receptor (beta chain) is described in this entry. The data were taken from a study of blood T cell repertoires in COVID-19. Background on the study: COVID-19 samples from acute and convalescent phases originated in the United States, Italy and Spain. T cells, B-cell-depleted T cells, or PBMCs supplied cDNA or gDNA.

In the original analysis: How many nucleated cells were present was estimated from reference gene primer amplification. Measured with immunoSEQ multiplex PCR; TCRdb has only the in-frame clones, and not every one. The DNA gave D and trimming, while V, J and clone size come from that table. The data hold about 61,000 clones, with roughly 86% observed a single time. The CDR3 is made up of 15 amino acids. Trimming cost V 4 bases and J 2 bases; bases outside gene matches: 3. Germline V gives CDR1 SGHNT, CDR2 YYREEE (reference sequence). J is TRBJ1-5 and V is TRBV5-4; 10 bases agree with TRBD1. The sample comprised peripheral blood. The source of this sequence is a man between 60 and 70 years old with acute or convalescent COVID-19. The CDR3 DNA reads TGTGCCAGCAGCGCGGGGACAGGGGGCAATCAGCCCCAGCATTTT. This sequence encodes CASSAGTGGNQPQHF.